A single sample is the source of the 21 T cell receptor beta chains below, sequenced in a study of cytomegalovirus exposure and HLA in healthy donors. Primers for the PCR totalled 60 Vbeta and 13 Jbeta. Only in-frame clones appear in the TCRdb table, and some are missing; sequencing was by immunoSEQ multiplex PCR. The data contain 90,000 or so clones, around 78% of them singletons. Sequenced material: PBMCs. These receptors were collected from a male donor in good health and CMV-seropositive.

This sequence joins TRBV7-7 and TRBJ2-3; the match to TRBD1 covers 11 bases. After removal of 3 bases from V and 5 bases from J, the junction contained 4 bases not matched to a gene. The CDR3 covers 15 residues. Germline V gene sequence: CDR1 SSHAT, CDR2 FNYEAQ (reference sequence). The CDR3, as DNA: TGTGCCAGCAGCTTGGGGACAGGGGGGCTAGATACGCAGTATTTT. Encoded protein: CASSLGTGGLDTQYF. Complete variable domain (other parts from reference TRBV7-7 and TRBJ2-3): GAGVSQSPRYKVTKRGQDVTLRCDPISSHATLYWYQQALGQGPEFLTYFNYEAQPDKSGLPSDRFSAERPEGSISTLTIQRTEQRDSAMYRCASSLGTGGLDTQYFGPGTRLTVL.

J is TRBJ1-1 and V is TRBV9; D unresolved. Germline loops: CDR1 SGDLS, CDR2 YYNGEE. This CDR3 spans 14 amino acids. V lost 4 bases and J 8 bases, leaving 18 bases between the germline ends. The CDR3 here is CASSPTPNVREAFF. CDR3 nucleotide sequence: TGTGCCAGCAGCCCGACCCCCAACGTCAGGGAAGCTTTCTTT. The whole variable domain, remainder taken from reference TRBV9 and TRBJ1-1, is DSGVTQTPKHLITATGQRVTLRCSPRSGDLSVYWYQQSLDQGLQFLIQYYNGEERAKGNILERFSAQQFPDLHSELNLSSLELGDSALYFCASSPTPNVREAFFGQGTRLTVV.

This chain uses TRBV5-7 with TRBJ2-3, with TRBD1 identical over 8 bases. TRBV5-7 is classed as an ORF, of uncertain function. V shed 6 bases and J 3 bases; nucleotides not matched to a gene: 9. This CDR3 spans 15 amino acids. CDR3 sequence: CASNPSGGWTDTQYF. CDR3 coding DNA: TGTGCCAGCAACCCGTCAGGGGGCTGGACAGATACGCAGTATTTT.

The rearrangement links TRBV2 to TRBJ1-5; 10 bases line up with TRBD1. Germline V gene lookup returns CDR1 SNHLY and CDR2 FYNNEI. The CDR3 contains 14 residues. The V gene end was trimmed by 5 bases and the J gene end by 6 bases; junction bases not matched to a gene: 4. CDR3 in amino acids: CASSRQGATQPQHF. CDR3 DNA sequence: TGTGCCAGCAGTCGACAGGGGGCGACTCAGCCCCAGCATTTT.

This chain connects TRBV28 to TRBJ1-2; 8 bases match TRBD1. The CDR3 contains 17 residues. Germline CDR1 MDHEN, CDR2 SYDVKM. With 1 base clipped from V and 3 bases from J, the junction kept 10 bases outside the gene matches. CDR3 amino acids: CASSLFARQGTDYGYTF. CDR3 DNA sequence: TGTGCCAGCAGTTTATTCGCGAGACAGGGGACGGACTATGGCTACACCTTC.

V is TRBV5-1 and J is TRBJ2-2, with TRBD2 matching over 11 bases. V was clipped by 3 bases and J by 4 bases; unmatched bases: 5. Germline CDR1 reads SGHRS; CDR2 reads YFSETQ. The CDR3 is 16 amino acids. CDR3 amino acids: CASSSGLAGSTGELFF. The CDR3 bases are TGCGCCAGCAGCTCCGGACTAGCGGGTAGCACCGGGGAGCTGTTTTTT.

V is TRBV30 and J is TRBJ1-1; D unclear. The ends were cut back, 0 bases at V and 9 bases at J, with 8 bases in the middle. The length of the CDR3 is 11 residues. The germline V gene has CDR1 GTSNPN and CDR2 SVGIG (reference sequence). The CDR3 bases are TGTGCCTGGAGTGTACAAATCCAAGCTTTCTTT. It translates to CAWSVQIQAFF.

This clone was picked up one time. This rearrangement joins TRBV18 to TRBJ1-1; no firm D call. CDR1 KGHSH and CDR2 LQKENI come from the germline V gene. V lost 2 bases and J 3 bases, leaving 10 bases between the germline ends. This CDR3 is 14 amino acids long. This chain's CDR3 is CASSPISGDTEAFF. The DNA for the CDR3 is TGTGCCAGCTCACCAATAAGCGGGGACACTGAAGCTTTCTTT.

The chain recombines TRBV4-2 with TRBJ1-2; 7 positions agree with TRBD1. This CDR3 has 15 residues. Unmatched junction bases numbered 5, after V lost 0 bases and J lost 4 bases. Germline V gene lookup returns CDR1 LGHNA and CDR2 YNFKEQ. This CDR3 reads CASSQDNRGSYGYTF. CDR3 sequence (DNA): TGTGCCAGCAGCCAAGACAACAGGGGTAGCTATGGCTACACCTTC.

The chain couples TRBV10-3 to TRBJ1-2, with a tentative D call TRBD1 (6 bases). Germline CDR1 is ENHRY and CDR2 is SYGVKD. V lost 0 bases to trimming and J lost 3 bases, with 11 bases between them. There are 15 residues in the CDR3. The CDR3 nucleotides are TGTGCCATCAGTGAGTCGGACAGCAGTTACTATGGCTACACCTTC. Translating gives CAISESDSSYYGYTF.

V and J are TRBV7-9 and TRBJ1-1; TRBD1 agrees at 8 bases. The germline V gene has CDR1 SEHNR and CDR2 FQNEAQ (reference sequence). This CDR3 contains 13 residues. The V and J ends lost 5 bases and 6 bases, in that order; junction bases with no gene match: 5. CDR3 bases: TGTGCCAGCAGCCCTACACAGGGGGCTGAAGCTTTCTTT. This encodes CASSPTQGAEAFF.

The genes are TRBV6-5 and TRBJ2-5; D may be TRBD2 (7 bases). V was trimmed by 6 bases and J by 4 bases, leaving 15 bases between them. CDR1 and CDR2 (germline): MNHEY, SVGAGI. The CDR3 loop spans 14 amino acids. DNA for the CDR3: TGTGCCAGCAGAGGGGGGGGGAGGGTAGAGACCCAGTACTTC. It yields the protein CASRGGGRVETQYF.

The chain uses TRBV18 and TRBJ1-5, with 8 bases matching TRBD1. V dropped 4 bases and J dropped 7; count of bases not matched to a gene: 9. This CDR3 spans 15 amino acids. Per germline, CDR1 KGHSH and CDR2 LQKENI. CDR3 sequence reads: CASSQSQGVGQPQHF. The CDR3 DNA sequence: TGTGCCAGCTCACAATCACAGGGGGTGGGACAGCCCCAGCATTTT.

V gene TRBV5-1 combines with J gene TRBJ2-6; possible D gene TRBD1, 6 bases. Trimming stripped 4 bases from V and 2 bases from J, with 10 bases between. There are 15 residues in the CDR3. Germline-derived CDR1 and CDR2 are SGHRS and YFSETQ. The DNA of the CDR3 is TGCGCCAGCAGCCAACAGGGTGCTGGGGCCAACGTCCTGACTTTC. Translation gives CASSQQGAGANVLTF.

The chain carries TRBV7-2 and TRBJ2-7; no reliable D call. Germline V gene lookup returns CDR1 SGHTA and CDR2 FQGNSA. The CDR3 is 14 residues long. V dropped 3 bases and J dropped 1 base, with 10 bases sitting between them. In DNA form, the CDR3 reads TGTGCCAGCAGCTTTGGTGGCGGTTCCTACGAGCAGTACTTC. Translating gives CASSFGGGSYEQYF.

The chain combines TRBV5-4 with TRBJ2-5; TRBD2 agrees at 10 bases. Trimming took 2 bases from V and 0 from J; bases not matched to a gene: 1. The germline V gene has CDR1 SGHNT and CDR2 YYREEE (reference sequence). The CDR3 runs 15 residues. CDR3 amino acids: CASSLLAGHQETQYF. In nucleotides, the CDR3 is TGTGCCAGCAGCTTACTAGCGGGGCACCAAGAGACCCAGTACTTC.

This chain joins TRBV18 and TRBJ2-1; unclear D gene. The CDR3 length is 12 residues. CDR1 is KGHSH, CDR2 LQKENI, per germline. Trimming left V 6 bases short and J 5 bases short, with 8 bases between. CDR3 DNA: TGTGCCAGCTCTCTAACTAACAATGAGCAGTTCTTC. It codes for CASSLTNNEQFF.

The rearrangement uses TRBV6-5 and TRBJ1-2; D might be TRBD1 (6 bases). V was shortened by 3 bases and J by 3 bases, with 14 bases between the two germline ends. CDR3 length: 15 residues. Germline loops: CDR1 MNHEY, CDR2 SVGAGI. The CDR3 protein is CASSYRAGTYYGYTF. CDR3 sequence (DNA): TGTGCCAGCAGTTATCGGGCAGGGACATACTATGGCTACACCTTC.

This chain links TRBV28 with TRBJ2-3; 8 nucleotides match TRBD2. V dropped 5 bases and J dropped 0; count of bases not matched to a gene: 7. CDR3 size: 16 residues. The germline V gene has CDR1 MDHEN and CDR2 SYDVKM. In DNA form, the CDR3 reads TGTGCCAGCAGTCCTACTAGCGGAGAAAGCACAGATACGCAGTATTTT. As protein: CASSPTSGESTDTQYF.

The chain joins TRBV7-9 to TRBJ1-3; perhaps TRBD1 as D (5 bases). Germline values: CDR1 SEHNR, CDR2 FQNEAQ (reference sequence). With 3 bases removed from V and 1 base from J, the gap between germline ends came to 13 bases. The CDR3 is 16 amino acids. CDR3 protein: CASSFLTDISGNTIYF. In nucleotides, the CDR3 is TGTGCCAGCAGCTTCTTGACGGACATATCTGGAAACACCATATATTTT.

The chain employs TRBV28 and TRBJ1-2, with 8 bases that match TRBD1. CDR1 and CDR2 from the germline V gene are MDHEN and SYDVKM. Losses at the gene ends were 1 base for V and 5 bases for J; bases not matched to a gene: 6. The CDR3 length is 15 residues. The CDR3 DNA follows: TGTGCCAGCAGTTTATCGGACAGGGTCGGGTATGGCTACACCTTC. This gives the protein CASSLSDRVGYGYTF.